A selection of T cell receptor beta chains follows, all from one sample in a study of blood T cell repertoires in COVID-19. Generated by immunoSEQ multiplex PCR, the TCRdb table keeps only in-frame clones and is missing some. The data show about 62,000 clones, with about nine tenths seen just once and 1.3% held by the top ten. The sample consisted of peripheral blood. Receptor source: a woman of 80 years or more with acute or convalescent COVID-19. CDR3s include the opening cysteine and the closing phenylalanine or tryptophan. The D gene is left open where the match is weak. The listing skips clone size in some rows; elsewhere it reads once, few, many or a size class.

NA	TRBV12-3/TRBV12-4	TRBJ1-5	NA	TGTGCCAGCAGTTTGACACATTTGCCCCAGCATTTT	CASSLTHLPQHF
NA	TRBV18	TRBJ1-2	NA	TGTGCCAGCTTCGGACAGACGGGTGGCTACACCTTC	CASFGQTGGYTF
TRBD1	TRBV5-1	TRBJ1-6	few	TGCGCCAGCAGCTCCCAGGGGGATTCACCCCTCCACTTT	CASSSQGDSPLHF
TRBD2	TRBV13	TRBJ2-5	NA	TGTGCCAGCAGCTTAGATCGGGGGGGCTTTGAGACCCAGTACTTC	CASSLDRGGFETQYF
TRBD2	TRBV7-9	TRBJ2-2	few	TGTGCCAGCAGCTTACAACCGGGACTAGCGGGACGGAACACCGGGGAGCTGTTTTTT	CASSLQPGLAGRNTGELFF
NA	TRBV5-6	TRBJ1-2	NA	TGTGCCAGCAGCTTAGAGCGCAGAGACTATGGCTACACCTTC	CASSLERRDYGYTF
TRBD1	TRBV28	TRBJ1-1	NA	TGTGCCAGCAGTCCCGTCTGGACAGGGAACACTGAAGCTTTCTTT	CASSPVWTGNTEAFF
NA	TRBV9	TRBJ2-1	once	TGTGCCAGCAGCGTAACCCCCATAGCGAGTGAGCAGTTCTTC	CASSVTPIASEQFF
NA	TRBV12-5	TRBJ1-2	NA	TGTGCTAGTGGTTTGGATTCGACAACACAGAACACCTTC	CASGLDSTTQNTF
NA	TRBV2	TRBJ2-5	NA	TGTGCCAGCAGTGCTCAGCTCGGAGGGGGGGCCCAGTACTTC	CASSAQLGGGAQYF
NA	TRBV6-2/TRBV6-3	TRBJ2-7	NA	TGTGCCAGCAGTCCGGGACTGGCTGCCTCCTACGAGCAGTACTTC	CASSPGLAASYEQYF
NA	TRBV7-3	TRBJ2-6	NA	TGTGCCAGCTGCGTTGCTGGGGCCAACGTCCTGACTTTC	CASCVAGANVLTF
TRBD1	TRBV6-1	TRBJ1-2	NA	TGTGCCAGCAGTGAAGGGACAGGGGCGCGCGGCTACACCTTC	CASSEGTGARGYTF
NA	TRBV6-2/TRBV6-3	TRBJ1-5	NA	TGTGCCAGCAGTTTAGACAGAAATCAGCCCCAGCATTTT	CASSLDRNQPQHF
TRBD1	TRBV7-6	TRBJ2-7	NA	TGTGCCAGCAGCACCTGGACAGGGCCCTACGAGCAGTACTTC	CASSTWTGPYEQYF
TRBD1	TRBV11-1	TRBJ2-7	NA	TGTGCCAGCAGCTCCCGGGACAGTTCCTACGAGCAGTACTTC	CASSSRDSSYEQYF
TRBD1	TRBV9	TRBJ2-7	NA	TGTGCCAGCAGTAAATCAGGGGGCCCTTCCTACGAGCAGTACTTC	CASSKSGGPSYEQYF
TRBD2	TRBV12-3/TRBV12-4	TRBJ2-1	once	TGTGCCAGCAGCATGACTAGCGGTAGTGAGCAGTTCTTC	CASSMTSGSEQFF
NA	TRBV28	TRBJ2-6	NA	TGTGCCAGCAGTTTAGACCAGGCTGGGGCCAACGTCCTGACTTTC	CASSLDQAGANVLTF
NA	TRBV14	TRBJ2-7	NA	TGTGCCAGCAGCCATCAGGGGCGCTCCTACGAGCAGTACTTC	CASSHQGRSYEQYF
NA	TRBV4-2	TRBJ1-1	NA	TGTGCCAGCAGCGCGAGGGTGAACACTGAAGCTTTCTTT	CASSARVNTEAFF
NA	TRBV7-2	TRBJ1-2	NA	TGTGCCAGCAGCTTAGCAGGGACACAATTAAACTATGGCTACACCTTC	CASSLAGTQLNYGYTF
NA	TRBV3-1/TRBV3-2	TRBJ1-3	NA	TGTGCCAGCAGCCATTCGGGGTCTGGAAACACCATATATTTT	CASSHSGSGNTIYF
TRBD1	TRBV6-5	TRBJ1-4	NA	TGTGCCAGCAGGACAGGGTTTTGGGAAAAACTGTTTTTT	CASRTGFWEKLFF
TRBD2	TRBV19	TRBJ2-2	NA	TGTGCCAGTAGTTTCCTTAGCGGGGCGAACACCGGGGAGCTGTTTTTT	CASSFLSGANTGELFF
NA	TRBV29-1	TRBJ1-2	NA	TGCAGCGCCAACGGACAGCACTATGGCTACACCTTC	CSANGQHYGYTF
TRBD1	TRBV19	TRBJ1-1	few	TGTGCCAGCCTCAGGGGGCGCGGTCCTGAAGCTTTCTTT	CASLRGRGPEAFF
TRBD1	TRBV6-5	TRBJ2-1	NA	TGTGCCAGCAGCTCGGGACAGGGATCCTACAATGAGCAGTTCTTC	CASSSGQGSYNEQFF
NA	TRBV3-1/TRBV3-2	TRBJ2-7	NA	TGTGCCAGCAGCGGCTTCTACGAGCAGTACTTC	CASSGFYEQYF
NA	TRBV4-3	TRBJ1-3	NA	TGCGCCAGCAGCCACGCGCTGGACATGAGCTCTGGAAACACCATATATTTT	CASSHALDMSSGNTIYF
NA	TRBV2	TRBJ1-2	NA	TGTGCCAGCAGTGAAAGGGCCGGGGTCGGCTATGGCTACACCTTC	CASSERAGVGYGYTF
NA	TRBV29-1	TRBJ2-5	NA	TGCAGCGGCCTGCTGAGCCCCCAAGAGACCCAGTACTTC	CSGLLSPQETQYF
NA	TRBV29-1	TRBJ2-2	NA	TGCAGCGTTGCAGAGGGGCAGTCCGGGGAGCTGTTTTTT	CSVAEGQSGELFF
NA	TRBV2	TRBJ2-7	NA	TGTGCCAGTGAGGCGGGGTACGAGCAGTACTTC	CASEAGYEQYF
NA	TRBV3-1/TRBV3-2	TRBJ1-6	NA	TGTGCCAGCAGCCAAGGGGCGACGACGGGTCGGGGATGGCCCCTCCACTTT	CASSQGATTGRGWPLHF
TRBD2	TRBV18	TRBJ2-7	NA	TGTGCCAGCTCCCGGGAGGGCGGCCTAAGGGAGCAGTACTTC	CASSREGGLREQYF
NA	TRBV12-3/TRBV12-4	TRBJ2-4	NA	TGTGCCAGCAGCCCAGGGGATCAGGAGTACTTC	CASSPGDQEYF
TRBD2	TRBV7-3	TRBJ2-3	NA	TGTGCCAGCAGCGCTAGCGGGGGAAGGGCAGATACGCAGTATTTT	CASSASGGRADTQYF
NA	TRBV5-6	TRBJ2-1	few	TGTGCCAGCAGCTTATATTCCAATGAGCAGTTCTTC	CASSLYSNEQFF
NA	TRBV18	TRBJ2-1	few	TGTGCCAGCTCACCATACGAATGGGCTACCGGTGAGCAGTTCTTC	CASSPYEWATGEQFF
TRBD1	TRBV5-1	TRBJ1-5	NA	TGCGCCAGCAGCTTGGAGGGACAGGATCATCAGCCCCAGCATTTT	CASSLEGQDHQPQHF
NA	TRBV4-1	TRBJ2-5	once	TGCGCCAGCAGCCAAGATTCAATTGGGCAGGGGCAAGAGACCCAGTACTTC	CASSQDSIGQGQETQYF
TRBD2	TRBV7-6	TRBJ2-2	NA	TGTGCCAGCAGCTTAGGGACTAGAAACACCGGGGAGCTGTTTTTT	CASSLGTRNTGELFF
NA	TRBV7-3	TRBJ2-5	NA	TGTGCCAGCAGCAAACTAGCAGGCGAGACCCAGTACTTC	CASSKLAGETQYF
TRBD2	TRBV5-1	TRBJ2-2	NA	TGCGCCAGCAGTTACGGGGGGGCAGCCGGGGAGCTGTTTTTT	CASSYGGAAGELFF
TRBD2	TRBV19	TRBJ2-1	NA	TGTGCCAGTAGTGAGGTAGCGGGGGGCAATGAGCAGTTCTTC	CASSEVAGGNEQFF
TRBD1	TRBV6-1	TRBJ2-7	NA	TGTGCCAGCAGTGACCGACAGGGCCACTCCTACGAGCAGTACTTC	CASSDRQGHSYEQYF
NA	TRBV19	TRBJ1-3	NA	TGTGCCAGTACGGCGGGGCGGTTTGGAAACACCATATATTTT	CASTAGRFGNTIYF
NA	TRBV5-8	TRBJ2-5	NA	TGTGCCAGCAGCTGGAGGTCCGGAACCTGGGGAGAGACCCAGTACTTC	CASSWRSGTWGETQYF
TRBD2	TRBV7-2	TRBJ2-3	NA	TGTGCCAGCAGCAGAAGCGGGAGGAGAGGTACAGATACGCAGTATTTT	CASSRSGRRGTDTQYF
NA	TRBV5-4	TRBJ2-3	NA	TGTGCCAGCAGCTCGGGACTGCGAGGAGATACGCAGTATTTT	CASSSGLRGDTQYF
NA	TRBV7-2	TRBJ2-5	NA	TGTGCCAGCAGCTTCATCGGGGAAGAGACCCAGTACTTC	CASSFIGEETQYF
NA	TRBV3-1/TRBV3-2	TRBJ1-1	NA	TGTGCCACCAAGGGACTCCGGAACACTGAAGCTTTCTTT	CATKGLRNTEAFF
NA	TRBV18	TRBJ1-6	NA	TGTGCCAGCTCACCCGGAGTTGTCAATAATTCACCCCTCCACTTT	CASSPGVVNNSPLHF
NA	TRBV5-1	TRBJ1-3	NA	TGCGCCAGCAGCTTGGCACAGGGATCTGGAAACACCATATATTTT	CASSLAQGSGNTIYF
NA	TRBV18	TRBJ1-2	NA	TGTGCCAGCTCACCAGGGCAGCTAGCCAACTATGGCTACACCTTC	CASSPGQLANYGYTF
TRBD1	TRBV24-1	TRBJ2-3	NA	TGTGCCACCAGAGGGACAGCCACTGATACGCAGTATTTT	CATRGTATDTQYF
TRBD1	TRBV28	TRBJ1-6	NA	TGTGCCAGCAGCACCTATAGGACAGGGCGTTCACCCCTCCACTTT	CASSTYRTGRSPLHF
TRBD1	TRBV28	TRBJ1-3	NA	TGTGCCAGCAGCCCGTGGCAGGGGGCGTATGGAAACACCATATATTTT	CASSPWQGAYGNTIYF
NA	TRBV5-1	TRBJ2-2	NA	TGCGCCAGCAGCGAAGGGGTACCGGGGGACCACACCGGGGAGCTGTTTTTT	CASSEGVPGDHTGELFF